There are a few counts of the clone carrying this T cell receptor beta chain. Its antigen is as yet unknown. RNA transcripts provided the template for amplifying TCR beta CDR3 regions. Second-round multiplex PCR came after a first-round RT-PCR that employed HTBI primers. TCRdb reanalysed the multiplex PCR reads using MiXCR and keeps one entry per CDR3 protein. This table holds 15,000 to 20,000 distinct CDR3 sequences, about 46% found once. Unmatched junction bases numbered 5, after V lost 1 base and J lost 0 bases. Germline V gene data show CDR1 as MNHEY and CDR2 as SVGEGT. The CDR3 runs 17 residues. The data stem from a study of Graves' ophthalmopathy and Graves' hyperthyroidism. Study outcomes and limitations: Most expanded clonotypes in thyroid above 0.001 frequency also showed up in blood.

The rearrangement uses TRBV6-2 or TRBV6-3 and TRBJ2-1; 8 bases line up with TRBD2. What was sequenced was peripheral blood. The receptor comes from a woman between 40 and 50 years old with stable Graves' hyperthyroidism. CDR3 DNA: TGTGCCAGCAGTTACTGGGTAGCGGGGTCCTCCTACAATGAGCAGTTCTTC. It encodes CASSYWVAGSSYNEQFF.